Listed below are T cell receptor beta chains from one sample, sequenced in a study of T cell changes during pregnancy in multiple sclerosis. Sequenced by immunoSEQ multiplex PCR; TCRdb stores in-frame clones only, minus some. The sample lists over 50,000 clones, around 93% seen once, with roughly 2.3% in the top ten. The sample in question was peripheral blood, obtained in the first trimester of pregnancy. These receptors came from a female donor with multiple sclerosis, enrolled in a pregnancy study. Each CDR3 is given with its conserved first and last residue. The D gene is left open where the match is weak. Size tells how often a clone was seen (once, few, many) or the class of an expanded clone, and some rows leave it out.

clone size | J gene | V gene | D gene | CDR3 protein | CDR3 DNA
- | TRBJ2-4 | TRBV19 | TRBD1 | CASSIDRTGENIQYF | TGTGCCAGTAGTATAGATAGGACAGGAGAAAACATTCAGTACTTC
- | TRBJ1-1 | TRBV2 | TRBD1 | CASQTGLRNTEAFF | TGTGCCAGCCAGACAGGGCTAAGGAACACTGAAGCTTTCTTT
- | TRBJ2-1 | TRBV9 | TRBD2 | CASSVGRTSGGDNEQFF | TGTGCCAGCAGCGTAGGTAGGACTAGCGGGGGGGACAATGAGCAGTTCTTC
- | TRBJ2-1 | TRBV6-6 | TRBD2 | CASSYSGTNNEQFF | TGTGCCAGCAGTTACTCAGGGACTAACAATGAGCAGTTCTTC
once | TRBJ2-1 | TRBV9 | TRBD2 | CASSVESLAGRGEQFF | TGTGCCAGCAGCGTAGAAAGTCTAGCGGGGCGGGGTGAGCAGTTCTTC
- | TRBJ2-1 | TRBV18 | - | CASSPLAPSSYNEQFF | TGTGCCAGCTCACCACTAGCGCCGAGCTCCTACAATGAGCAGTTCTTC
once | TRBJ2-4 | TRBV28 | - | CATFDGGAKNIQYF | TGTGCCACCTTCGACGGAGGAGCCAAAAACATTCAGTACTTC
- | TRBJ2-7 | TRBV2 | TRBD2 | CASSEVRLAVYEQYF | TGTGCCAGCAGTGAAGTGAGACTAGCGGTCTACGAGCAGTACTTC
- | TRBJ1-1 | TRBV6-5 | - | CASSYLSGNRNTEAFF | TGTGCCAGCAGTTACTTGTCAGGGAATCGTAACACTGAAGCTTTCTTT
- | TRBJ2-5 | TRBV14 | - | CASSPMGGIEETQYF | TGTGCCAGCAGCCCGATGGGAGGTATTGAAGAGACCCAGTACTTC
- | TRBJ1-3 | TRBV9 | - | CASSAQGLSGNTIYF | TGTGCCAGCAGCGCACAGGGTCTATCTGGAAACACCATATATTTT
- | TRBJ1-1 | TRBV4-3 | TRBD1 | CASSTTGATEAFF | TGCGCCAGCAGCACAACAGGGGCCACTGAAGCTTTCTTT
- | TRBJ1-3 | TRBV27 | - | CASSLSYMSGNTIYF | TGTGCCAGCAGTTTATCATACATGTCTGGAAACACCATATATTTT
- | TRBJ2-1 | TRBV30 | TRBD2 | CAWSDPLAGAYNEQFF | TGTGCCTGGAGTGACCCTCTAGCGGGAGCTTACAATGAGCAGTTCTTC
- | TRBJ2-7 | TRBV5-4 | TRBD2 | CASSPDSGSYEQYF | TGTGCCAGCAGCCCGGACAGCGGGAGCTACGAGCAGTACTTC
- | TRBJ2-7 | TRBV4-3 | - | CASSQDAAQSSYEQYF | TGCGCCAGCAGCCAAGATGCAGCGCAGAGCTCCTACGAGCAGTACTTC
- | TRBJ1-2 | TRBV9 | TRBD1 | CASSVGTGSYGYTF | TGTGCCAGCAGCGTAGGGACAGGTTCCTATGGCTACACCTTC
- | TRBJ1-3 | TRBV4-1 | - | CASSQDRQARSRYTIYF | TGCGCCAGCAGCCAAGATAGACAGGCCCGATCGCGCTACACCATATATTTT
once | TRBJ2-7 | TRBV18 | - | CASSPPSGDQQYF | TGTGCCAGCTCACCACCGTCCGGGGATCAGCAGTACTTC
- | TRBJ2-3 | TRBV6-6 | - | CASSTTGNTDTQYF | TGTGCCAGCAGCACCACAGGGAACACAGATACGCAGTATTTT
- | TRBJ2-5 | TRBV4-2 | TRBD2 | CASSQAQGWLAEETQYF | TGTGCCAGCAGCCAAGCTCAAGGGTGGCTAGCGGAAGAGACCCAGTACTTC
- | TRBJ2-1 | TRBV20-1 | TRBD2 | CSAHSGGEQFF | TGCAGTGCTCACTCGGGGGGTGAGCAGTTCTTC
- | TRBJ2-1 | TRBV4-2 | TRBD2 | CASSQDASGSYNEQFF | TGTGCCAGCAGCCAAGATGCTAGCGGGAGCTACAATGAGCAGTTCTTC
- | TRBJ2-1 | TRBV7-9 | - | CAAGSPGYNEQFF | TGTGCCGCGGGGTCCCCGGGGTACAATGAGCAGTTCTTC
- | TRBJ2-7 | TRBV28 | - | CANRTFLNYEQYF | TGTGCCAACCGGACTTTCCTAAACTACGAGCAGTACTTC
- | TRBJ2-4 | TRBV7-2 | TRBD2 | CASSSSFSGRGKNIQYF | TGTGCCAGCAGCTCGTCTTTTAGCGGGAGGGGGAAAAACATTCAGTACTTC
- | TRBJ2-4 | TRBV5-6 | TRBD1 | CASSRAADRAKNIQYF | TGTGCCAGCAGCCGCGCCGCGGACAGGGCCAAAAACATTCAGTACTTC
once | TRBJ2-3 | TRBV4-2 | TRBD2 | CASSQATSGSLDTQYF | TGTGCCAGCAGCCAGGCTACTAGCGGGAGCTTAGATACGCAGTATTTT
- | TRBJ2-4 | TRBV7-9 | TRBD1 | CASSSGGGGAKNIQYF | TGTGCCAGCAGCTCAGGGGGCGGCGGAGCCAAAAACATTCAGTACTTC
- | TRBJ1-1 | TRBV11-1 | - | CASSLSNWNTEAFF | TGTGCCAGCAGCTTATCCAATTGGAACACTGAAGCTTTCTTT
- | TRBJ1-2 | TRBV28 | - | CASSLVGTNNYGYTF | TGTGCCAGCAGTCTAGTCGGGACAAATAACTATGGCTACACCTTC
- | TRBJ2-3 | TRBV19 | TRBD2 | CASSQFTSGTQYF | TGTGCCAGTAGTCAGTTCACTAGCGGTACGCAGTATTTT
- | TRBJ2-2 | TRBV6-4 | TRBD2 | CASSGTSGSTGELFF | TGTGCCAGCAGTGGGACTAGCGGGAGCACCGGGGAGCTGTTTTTT
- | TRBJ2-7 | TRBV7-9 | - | CASSLSTSPNEQYF | TGTGCCAGCAGCTTGAGCACTTCCCCTAACGAGCAGTACTTC
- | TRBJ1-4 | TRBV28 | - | CASSFAGATNEKLFF | TGTGCCAGCAGTTTTGCGGGGGCAACTAATGAAAAACTGTTTTTT
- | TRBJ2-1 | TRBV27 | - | CASTDGYNEQFF | TGTGCCAGCACCGACGGGTATAATGAGCAGTTCTTC
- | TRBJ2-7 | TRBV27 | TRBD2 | CASSLSGLAGVYEQYF | TGTGCCAGCAGTTTATCCGGTCTAGCGGGCGTATACGAGCAGTACTTC
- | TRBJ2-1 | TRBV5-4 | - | CASSLPVSVEQFF | TGTGCCAGCAGCTTACCGGTTTCGGTTGAGCAGTTCTTC
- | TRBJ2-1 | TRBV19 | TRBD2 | CATSGTSGSHSYNEQFF | TGTGCCACCAGCGGGACTAGCGGGAGCCACTCCTACAATGAGCAGTTCTTC
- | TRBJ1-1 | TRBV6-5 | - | CASSSQGRGAEAFF | TGTGCCAGCAGTAGCCAGGGCAGGGGAGCTGAAGCTTTCTTT